This T cell receptor (beta chain) comes out of a study of PD-1 blockade in classical Hodgkin lymphoma. Every patient was affected by relapse after autologous stem cell transplantation, while exposure to brentuximab vedotin was not uniform. The data were produced by immunoSEQ multiplex PCR, yet TCRdb's version contains in-frame clones alone and is incomplete. Of tens of thousands of clones in the sample, around 82% were seen once. Trimming left V 6 bases short and J 3 bases short, with 9 bases between. Germline V gives CDR1 MDHEN, CDR2 SYDVKM. This CDR3 comprises 12 residues. The genes are TRBV28 and TRBJ2-7; D not certain. Material: peripheral blood mononuclear cells (PBMCs), obtained before the second cycle of nivolumab. The source is a human donor with classical Hodgkin lymphoma. The CDR3 nucleotides read TGTGCCAGCAGAAGAGTGGGCTACGAGCAGTACTTC. Protein: CASRRVGYEQYF.